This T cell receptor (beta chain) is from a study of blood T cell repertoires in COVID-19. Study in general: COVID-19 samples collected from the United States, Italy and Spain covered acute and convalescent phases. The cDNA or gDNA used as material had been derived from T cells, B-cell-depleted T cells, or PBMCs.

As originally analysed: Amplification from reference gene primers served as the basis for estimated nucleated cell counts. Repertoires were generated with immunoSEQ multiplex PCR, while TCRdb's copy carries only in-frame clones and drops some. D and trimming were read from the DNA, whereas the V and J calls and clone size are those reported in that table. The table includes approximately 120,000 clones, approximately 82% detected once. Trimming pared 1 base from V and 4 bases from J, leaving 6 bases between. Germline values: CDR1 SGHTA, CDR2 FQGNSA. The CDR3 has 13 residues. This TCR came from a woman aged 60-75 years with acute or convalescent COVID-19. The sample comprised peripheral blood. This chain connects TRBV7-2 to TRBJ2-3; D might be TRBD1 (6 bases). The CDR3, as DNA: TGTGCCAGCAGCTTAGAGGGGGCAGATACGCAGTATTTT. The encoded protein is CASSLEGADTQYF.